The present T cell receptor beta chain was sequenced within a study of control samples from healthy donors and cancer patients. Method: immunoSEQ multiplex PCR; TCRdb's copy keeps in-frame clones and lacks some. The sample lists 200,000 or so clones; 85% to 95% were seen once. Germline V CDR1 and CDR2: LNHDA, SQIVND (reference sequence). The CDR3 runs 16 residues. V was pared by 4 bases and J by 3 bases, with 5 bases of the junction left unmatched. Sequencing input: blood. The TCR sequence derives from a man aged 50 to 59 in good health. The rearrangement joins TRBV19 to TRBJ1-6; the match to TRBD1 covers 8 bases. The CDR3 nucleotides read TGTGCCAGTAGTAAAGACAGGGGAAGCTATAATTCACCCCTCCACTTT. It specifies CASSKDRGSYNSPLHF. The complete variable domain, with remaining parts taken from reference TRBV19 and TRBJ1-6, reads DGGITQSPKYLFRKEGQNVTLSCEQNLNHDAMYWYRQDPGQGLRLIYYSQIVNDFQKGDIAEGYSVSREKKESFPLTVTSAQKNPTAFYLCASSKDRGSYNSPLHFGNGTRLTVT.